These T cell receptor beta chains were read from a single sample in a study of blood T cell repertoires in COVID-19. Generated by immunoSEQ multiplex PCR, the TCRdb table keeps only in-frame clones and is missing some. The sample yields some 95,000 clones, about four fifths seen once. The sample was peripheral blood. The source of these receptors is a man between 65 and 85 years old with acute or convalescent COVID-19. The CDR3 runs from the conserved cysteine through the conserved F or W. Fields, in order: J gene, V gene, clone size, CDR3 protein. A clone size is listed for some rows: how often the clone was seen (once, few, many), or a class if it is expanded.

>TRBJ2-7|TRBV7-9|-
CASSLWVGDSQEQYF
>TRBJ1-3|TRBV12-2|-
CASRFGPGQGSGNTIYF
>TRBJ2-1|TRBV10-3|-
CAISESGTSSSSYNEQFF
>TRBJ2-7|TRBV21-1|-
CASSKHGFTYEQYF
>TRBJ1-6|TRBV28|-
CASRSGQGLGSPLHF
>TRBJ2-2|TRBV18|-
CASSPQGAGELFF
>TRBJ1-6|TRBV5-1|-
CASSLETGNNSPLHF
>TRBJ1-5|TRBV28|-
CASRFDRGSLPQHF
>TRBJ2-7|TRBV5-4|-
CASSLSGSGEGHSYEQYF
>TRBJ2-1|TRBV19|-
CAPRDRGTSGPNNEQFF
>TRBJ1-5|TRBV7-2|-
CASSSSGTPGGQPQHF
>TRBJ2-7|TRBV29-1|-
CSVGTSGMVSEQYF
>TRBJ1-5|TRBV6-2/TRBV6-3|-
CASNPTGGSQHF
>TRBJ1-4|TRBV11-2|-
CASSLQGAGEKLFF
>TRBJ2-2|TRBV7-3|-
CASSLTFSQGPRELFF
>TRBJ1-6|TRBV27|once
CASSLRGGGAGWNSPLHF